This T cell receptor beta chain was captured in a study of vaccination and CD4 T cells after COVID-19. Broader study findings: A median of approximately 88% of reactive clones, in convalescent patients, became evident only post-vaccination.

Cultured CD4+ T cell DNA underwent sequencing with the Oncomine TCR Beta short-read assay. From the PCR reads, TCRdb called clonotypes with MiXCR, one entry per CDR3 protein. The top ten hold approximately 40% of the sample, which has around 4,600 distinct CDR3 sequences, approximately 40% seen once. Treatment described: approximately nine-day PBMC culture with coronavirus spike peptide pools or control peptides (ViraFEST assay). This clonotype was seen a single time. Its matching antigen is unknown. V lost 4 bases and J 14 bases, leaving 12 bases between the germline ends. From germline, CDR1 is MGHRA and CDR2 YSYEKL. The CDR3 covers 12 residues.

The chain uses TRBV4-1 and TRBJ1-6, with D uncertain. The sequence came from a human donor who had recovered from COVID-19. Sequencing was performed on CD4+ T cells from blood, cultured in vitro. In DNA, the CDR3 is TGCGCCAGCAGCCCCATCGGACGGACCCTCCACTTT. This translates into CASSPIGRTLHF.